This T cell receptor beta chain derives from a study of T cell changes during pregnancy in multiple sclerosis. Assay: immunoSEQ multiplex PCR; the TCRdb copy retains only in-frame clones and omits some. The table has about 70,000 clones, around nine tenths seen once. From germline, CDR1 is SNHLY and CDR2 FYNNEI. The CDR3 totals 13 residues. Trimming stripped 6 bases from V and 0 bases from J, with 6 bases between. The sequence derives from a female donor with multiple sclerosis, enrolled in a pregnancy study. Sequenced here: CD4+ T cells from peripheral blood mononuclear cells, sampled after pregnancy. The rearrangement uses TRBV2 and TRBJ2-1; D possibly corresponds to TRBD1 (5 bases). The CDR3 sequence: CASSRDSYNEQFF. The CDR3 nucleotides read TGTGCCAGCAGCAGGGACTCCTACAATGAGCAGTTCTTC.